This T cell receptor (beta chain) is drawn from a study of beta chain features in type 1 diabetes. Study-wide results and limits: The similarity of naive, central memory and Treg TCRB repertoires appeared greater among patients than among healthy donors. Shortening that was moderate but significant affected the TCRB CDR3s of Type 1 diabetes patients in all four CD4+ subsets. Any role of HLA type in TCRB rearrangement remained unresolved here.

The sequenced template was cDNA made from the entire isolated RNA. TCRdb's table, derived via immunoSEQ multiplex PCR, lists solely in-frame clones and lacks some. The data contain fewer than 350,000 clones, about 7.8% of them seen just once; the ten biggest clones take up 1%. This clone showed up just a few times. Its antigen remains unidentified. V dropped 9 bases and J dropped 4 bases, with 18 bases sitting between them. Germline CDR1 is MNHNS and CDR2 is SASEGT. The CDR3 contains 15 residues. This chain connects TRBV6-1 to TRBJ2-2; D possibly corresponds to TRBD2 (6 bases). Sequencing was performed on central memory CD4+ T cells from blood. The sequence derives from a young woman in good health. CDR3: CASFRGGSGTGELFF. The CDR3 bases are TGTGCCAGTTTCCGAGGAGGGAGTGGCACCGGGGAGCTGTTTTTT.